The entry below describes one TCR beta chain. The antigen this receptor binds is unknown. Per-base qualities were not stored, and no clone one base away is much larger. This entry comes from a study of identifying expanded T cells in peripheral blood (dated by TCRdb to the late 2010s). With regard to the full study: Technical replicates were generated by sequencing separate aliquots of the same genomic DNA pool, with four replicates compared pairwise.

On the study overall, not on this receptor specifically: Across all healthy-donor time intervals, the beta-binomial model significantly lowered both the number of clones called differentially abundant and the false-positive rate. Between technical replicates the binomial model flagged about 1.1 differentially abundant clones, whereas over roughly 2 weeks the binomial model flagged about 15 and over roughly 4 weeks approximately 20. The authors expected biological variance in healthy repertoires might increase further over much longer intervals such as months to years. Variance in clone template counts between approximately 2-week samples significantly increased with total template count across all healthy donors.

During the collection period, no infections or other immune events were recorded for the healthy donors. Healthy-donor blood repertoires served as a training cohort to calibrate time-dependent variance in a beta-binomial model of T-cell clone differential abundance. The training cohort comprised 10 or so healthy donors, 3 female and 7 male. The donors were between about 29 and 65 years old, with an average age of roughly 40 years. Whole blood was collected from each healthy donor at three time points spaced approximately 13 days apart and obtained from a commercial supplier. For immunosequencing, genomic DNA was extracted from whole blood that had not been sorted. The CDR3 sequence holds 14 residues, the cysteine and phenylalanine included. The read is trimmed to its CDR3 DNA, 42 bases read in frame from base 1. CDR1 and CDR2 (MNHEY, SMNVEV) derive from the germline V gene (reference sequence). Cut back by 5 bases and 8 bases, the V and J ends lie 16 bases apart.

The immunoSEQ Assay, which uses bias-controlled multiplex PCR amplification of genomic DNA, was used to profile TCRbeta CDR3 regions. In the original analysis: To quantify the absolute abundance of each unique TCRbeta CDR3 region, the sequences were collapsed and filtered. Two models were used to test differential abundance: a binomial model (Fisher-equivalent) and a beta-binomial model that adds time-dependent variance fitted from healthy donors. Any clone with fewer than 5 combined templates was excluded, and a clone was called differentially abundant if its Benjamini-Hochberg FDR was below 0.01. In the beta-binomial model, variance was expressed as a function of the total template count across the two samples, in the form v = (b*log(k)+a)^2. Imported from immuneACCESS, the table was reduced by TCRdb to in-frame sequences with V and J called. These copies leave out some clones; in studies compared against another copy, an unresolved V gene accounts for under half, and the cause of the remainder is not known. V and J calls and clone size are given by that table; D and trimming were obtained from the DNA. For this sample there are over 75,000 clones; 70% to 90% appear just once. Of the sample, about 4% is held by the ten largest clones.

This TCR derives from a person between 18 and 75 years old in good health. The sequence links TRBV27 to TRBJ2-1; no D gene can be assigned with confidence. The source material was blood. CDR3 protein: CASSPWPGRYEQFF. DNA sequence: TGTGCCAGCAGTCCCTGGCCCGGCAGATATGAGCAGTTCTTC.